Below are 31 T cell receptor beta chains sequenced from a single sample in a study of cytomegalovirus exposure and HLA in healthy donors. PCR employed 60 Vbeta and 13 Jbeta primers. Libraries were prepared by immunoSEQ multiplex PCR; TCRdb keeps only in-frame clonotypes and omits some of them. The sample includes about 88,000 clones, about 90% of them seen just once. What was sequenced was PBMCs. The receptors shown here come from a man between 18 and 29 years old in good health and CMV-seronegative.

The chain uses TRBV27 and TRBJ1-1; the D gene is possibly TRBD1 (6 bases). Trimming left V 10 bases short and J 0 bases short, with 21 bases between. The CDR3 length is 16 residues. Per the germline V gene, CDR1 is MNHEY and CDR2 is SMNVEV (reference sequence). Here the CDR3 reads CATRTAGYPMNTEAFF. CDR3 sequence (DNA): TGTGCCACCAGGACAGCGGGGTATCCTATGAACACTGAAGCTTTCTTT.

Worth noting for this clone: One end of the junction does not line up with germline, which may come from a read error. Other DNA sequences in the sample encode the same CDR3. The V call is TRBV7-2, the J call TRBJ1-1, with 7 bases aligning to TRBD1. The V gene's germline CDR1 is SGHTA and CDR2 FQGNSA. CDR3 length equals 14 residues. CDR3: CASSFRQGGSEAFF. Here the CDR3 DNA reads TGTGCCAGCAGCTTCAGACAGGGTGGCTCTGAAGCCTTCTTT.

This CDR3 is CASSLAGGVQETQYF. The CDR3 bases are TGTGCCAGCAGTTTAGCGGGAGGCGTTCAAGAGACCCAGTACTTC. The gene calls are TRBV28 and TRBJ2-5; 8 bases are shared with TRBD2. The ends lost 2 bases at V and 2 bases at J; junction bases unmatched: 4. This CDR3 comprises 15 residues. Germline assignment: CDR1 MDHEN and CDR2 SYDVKM.

The chain combines TRBV7-2 with TRBJ2-7; 9 positions match TRBD1. The CDR3 length is 15 residues. Looked up from germline, CDR1 is SGHTA and CDR2 is FQGNSA. V was pared by 1 base and J by 5 bases, with 6 bases of the junction left unmatched. The CDR3 is CASSLGLTGGNEQYF. The CDR3 DNA reads as TGTGCCAGCAGCTTAGGGTTGACAGGGGGAAACGAGCAGTACTTC.

The rearrangement uses TRBV19 and TRBJ2-6; TRBD1 matches 9 bases. This CDR3 contains 19 residues. V shed 6 bases, J shed 0 bases, and the junction held 12 bases outside the gene matches. In germline, CDR1 is LNHDA, CDR2 SQIVND (reference sequence). The CDR3 sequence: CASRSRLDRGNSGANVLTF. In DNA form, the CDR3 reads TGTGCCAGTAGATCCCGTTTGGACAGGGGAAACTCTGGGGCCAACGTCCTGACTTTC.

This rearrangement joins TRBV19 to TRBJ1-5; 10 nucleotides agree with TRBD1. Germline V gives CDR1 LNHDA, CDR2 SQIVND (reference sequence). The CDR3 is 17 residues long. J lost 3 bases, V lost 7 bases, and 12 bases had no gene match. The CDR3 DNA reads as TGTGCCAGTACCTCAACGAGGACAGGGGGTCTCAATCAGCCCCAGCATTTT. Its translation is CASTSTRTGGLNQPQHF.

The rearrangement uses TRBV6-5 and TRBJ2-4, with TRBD1 identical over 7 bases. The CDR3 extends over 13 amino acids. Per the germline V gene, CDR1 is MNHEY and CDR2 is SVGAGI. V gave up 8 bases and J gave up 1 base; unmatched junction bases: 2. The CDR3 DNA sequence: TGTGCCAGCGCGACAGGGGCCAAAAACATTCAGTACTTC. Amino acid sequence: CASATGAKNIQYF.

V and J are TRBV4-1 and TRBJ2-2; maybe TRBD2 (7 bases). Germline CDR1 MGHRA, CDR2 YSYEKL. Trimming removed 1 base at V and 6 bases at J, with 12 bases between. The CDR3 sequence is 15 residues long. CDR3 in amino acids: CASSQVGGRPGELFF. For the CDR3, the DNA is TGCGCCAGCAGCCAAGTCGGGGGGCGCCCCGGGGAGCTGTTTTTT.

This clone has only a few counts. The chain recombines TRBV25-1 with TRBJ2-2, with D possibly being TRBD2 (5 bases). V lost 11 bases to trimming and J lost 4 bases, with 17 bases between them. Germline V CDR1 and CDR2: MGHDK, SYGVNS. This CDR3 is 14 amino acids long. The CDR3, as DNA: TGTGCCTCCAGTCGAGGGCCGAGCACCGGGGAGCTGTTTTTT. Translating it yields CASSRGPSTGELFF.

This sequence joins TRBV9 and TRBJ2-3, with 7 bases that match TRBD2. The germline V gene has CDR1 SGDLS and CDR2 YYNGEE. J gave up 6 bases and V 8 bases, and 12 bases lay outside the gene matches. CDR3 size: 14 residues. The CDR3 DNA sequence: TGTGCCAGGGGGGGGGTTCCGGAGATCGATACGCAGTATTTT. Its translation: CARGGVPEIDTQYF.

The CDR3 DNA is TGTGCCAGCAGCTTAGGGATCGGGGGGCAATTCACAGATACGCAGTATTTT. Its protein product is CASSLGIGGQFTDTQYF. The J gene is TRBJ2-3, the V gene TRBV7-2; D might be TRBD2 (7 bases). The germline V gene encodes CDR1 SGHTA and CDR2 FQGNSA. CDR3 size: 17 residues. The germline V and J ends were trimmed by 1 base and 2 bases, with 16 bases remaining between them.

V and J are TRBV6-1 and TRBJ1-1, with 8 nucleotides matching TRBD1. The CDR3 contains 16 residues. V lost 4 bases to trimming and J lost 3 bases; unmatched junction nucleotides: 10. Per germline, CDR1 MNHNS and CDR2 SASEGT. The CDR3 is CASSGDRGRADTEAFF. Written as DNA, the CDR3 is TGTGCCAGCAGTGGCGACAGGGGAAGGGCCGACACTGAAGCTTTCTTT.

This chain links TRBV7-9 with TRBJ2-1, with 10 bases aligning to TRBD2. The V segment lost 6 bases and the J segment 5 bases; nucleotides outside the gene matches: 7. CDR3 length: 15 residues. The germline gives CDR1 SEHNR, CDR2 FQNEAQ (reference sequence). The CDR3, as DNA: TGTGCCAGCAGATCCGGGACTAGCGATAACAATGAGCAGTTCTTC. Translation: CASRSGTSDNNEQFF.

This rearrangement joins TRBV9 to TRBJ2-7, with TRBD1 matching 8 bases. Trimming at V came to 3 bases and at J to 2 bases, leaving 1 base not matched to a gene. In germline, CDR1 is SGDLS, CDR2 YYNGEE. This CDR3 region has 13 residues. The CDR3 loop is CASSGQGTYEQYF. The CDR3 region has the DNA TGTGCCAGCAGCGGACAGGGGACCTACGAGCAGTACTTC.

This sequence joins TRBV27 and TRBJ2-7, with 9 nucleotides matching TRBD1. Germline CDR1 reads MNHEY; CDR2 reads SMNVEV (reference sequence). V lost 7 bases to trimming and J lost 5 bases; unmatched junction nucleotides: 12. The CDR3 loop spans 15 amino acids. As DNA, the CDR3 is TGTGCCAGCAAATCCGGCGGACAGGGGCGCCACGAGCAGTACTTC. This translates into CASKSGGQGRHEQYF.

This clone was detected only once. The CDR3 DNA is TGTGCCAGCAGCCGTGTGGGGAGCGGCGAGCAGTACTTC. This codes for CASSRVGSGEQYF. The chain recombines TRBV5-4 with TRBJ2-7; D perhaps matches TRBD2 (5 bases). The CDR3 runs 13 residues. V was cut by 4 bases and J by 6 bases, with 14 bases left in between. CDR1 is SGHNT and CDR2 is YYREEE in the germline V gene (reference sequence).

The chain combines TRBV7-2 with TRBJ2-2; D call uncertain. CDR1 and CDR2 from the germline V gene are SGHTA and FQGNSA. V lost 5 bases, J lost 7 bases, and 17 bases lay in between. The CDR3 is 15 residues long. CDR3 nucleotide sequence: TGTGCCAGCAGCACCATGAGCCTACCGAGCGGGGAGCTGTTTTTT. Its protein product is CASSTMSLPSGELFF.

The rearrangement links TRBV9 to TRBJ2-7, with D uncertain. Germline lookup yields CDR1 SGDLS and CDR2 YYNGEE. The CDR3 spans 14 residues. V lost 1 base to trimming and J lost 2 bases, with 10 bases between them. CDR3 sequence: CASSVSPIPYEQYF. The CDR3 nucleotides read TGTGCCAGCAGCGTAAGCCCGATTCCCTACGAGCAGTACTTC.

The chain combines TRBV5-1 with TRBJ2-7; D remains unclear. CDR1 and CDR2 from the germline V gene are SGHRS and YFSETQ. The V end lost 0 bases, the J end lost 4 bases, and 11 bases lay between the germline ends. The CDR3 has 14 amino acids. CDR3 nucleotides: TGCGCCAGCAGCTTGGAACTGCTACGGTACGAGCAGTACTTC. It specifies CASSLELLRYEQYF.

The rearrangement links TRBV15 to TRBJ1-4; no firm D call. The CDR3 is made up of 14 amino acids. Germline V CDR1 and CDR2: LNHNV, YYDKDF (reference sequence). Trimming stripped 1 base from V and 8 bases from J, with 11 bases between. The CDR3 spells CATSRARAEEKLFF. In DNA, the CDR3 is TGTGCCACCAGCAGAGCTCGTGCGGAAGAAAAACTGTTTTTT. Supplemented by reference TRBV15 and TRBJ1-4, the full variable domain reads DAMVIQNPRYQVTQFGKPVTLSCSQTLNHNVMYWYQQKSSQAPKLLFHYYDKDFNNEADTPDNFQSRRPNTSFCFLDIRSPGLGDTAMYLCATSRARAEEKLFFGSGTQLSVL.

V gene TRBV28 combines with J gene TRBJ2-1; 7 positions agree with TRBD1. The germline CDR1 and CDR2 sequences are MDHEN and SYDVKM. V lost 6 bases to trimming and J lost 4 bases; unmatched junction nucleotides: 9. CDR3 length: 15 residues. This CDR3 is CASSRYKGAYNEQFF. CDR3 in DNA: TGTGCCAGCAGCCGATACAAGGGGGCTTACAATGAGCAGTTCTTC.

V is TRBV28 and J is TRBJ2-7; TRBD2 is a possible D gene (6 bases). Germline CDR1 and CDR2: MDHEN and SYDVKM. The V and J ends lost 6 bases and 5 bases respectively, with 8 bases between them. The CDR3 length is 11 residues. CDR3 protein: CASRLAHEQYF. The DNA for the CDR3 is TGTGCCAGCAGACTAGCCCACGAGCAGTACTTC.

This clone was seen once. The V call is TRBV11-2, the J call TRBJ2-1, with D perhaps TRBD2 (5 bases). The V gene lost 8 bases and the J gene lost 5 bases, with 13 bases spanning the gap. The length of the CDR3 is 13 residues. Germline V lookup: CDR1 SGHAT, CDR2 FQNNGV. CDR3 protein: CASGSRLNNEQFF. CDR3 DNA sequence: TGTGCCAGCGGCTCTCGACTAAACAATGAGCAGTTCTTC.

The chain combines TRBV5-5 with TRBJ1-2, with D maybe TRBD1 (5 bases). V lost 0 bases, J lost 6 bases, and 18 bases lay in between. CDR1 is SGHKS, CDR2 YYEKEE, per germline (reference sequence). The CDR3 is 16 residues long. CDR3 protein: CASSLDFASRVNGYTF. CDR3 nucleotides: TGTGCCAGCAGCTTGGATTTCGCAAGCAGGGTAAATGGCTACACCTTC.

This rearrangement joins TRBV5-4 to TRBJ2-3; a possible D gene is TRBD2 (6 bases). Germline V lookup: CDR1 SGHNT, CDR2 YYREEE (reference sequence). The length of the CDR3 is 14 residues. V lost 0 bases to trimming and J lost 6 bases, with 11 bases between them. The CDR3 DNA reads TGTGCCAGCAGCTTGGGACAGACTAGGGATACGCAGTATTTT. Residues: CASSLGQTRDTQYF.

The rearrangement uses TRBV18 and TRBJ2-5; D is possibly TRBD1 (5 bases). V was clipped by 3 bases and J by 4 bases, with 12 bases between them. The CDR3 covers 14 residues. CDR1 and CDR2 from the germline V gene are KGHSH and LQKENI. Here the CDR3 DNA reads TGTGCCAGCTCACCGAATCAGGGTGGAGAGACCCAGTACTTC. As protein: CASSPNQGGETQYF.

This chain's CDR3 is CASSQLASSYNEQFF. In DNA form, the CDR3 reads TGTGCCAGCAGCCAATTAGCGAGCTCCTACAATGAGCAGTTCTTC. The chain couples TRBV14 to TRBJ2-1; D might be TRBD2 (5 bases). Germline CDR1 reads SGHDN; CDR2 reads FVKESK. The CDR3 is 15 amino acids. Trimming took off 2 bases at V and 0 bases at J, with 8 bases between the two ends.

The sample holds one count of this clone. This rearrangement joins TRBV5-8 to TRBJ2-5, with D maybe TRBD2 (6 bases). With 4 bases removed from V and 5 bases from J, the gap between germline ends came to 15 bases. In germline, CDR1 is SGHTS, CDR2 YDEGEE. CDR3 length equals 14 residues. The CDR3 loop reads CASSKRDSRETQYF. CDR3 in DNA: TGTGCCAGCAGCAAAAGGGACTCGCGGGAGACCCAGTACTTC.

This rearrangement joins TRBV19 to TRBJ2-5, with D uncertain. The CDR3 totals 14 residues. V was cut by 6 bases and J by 5 bases, with 16 bases left in between. Germline-derived CDR1 and CDR2 are LNHDA and SQIVND (reference sequence). The CDR3 loop reads CASSALSPRETQYF. In DNA, the CDR3 is TGTGCCAGTAGCGCCCTGTCCCCCAGGGAGACCCAGTACTTC.

The V call is TRBV6-5, the J call TRBJ1-2; TRBD1 matches 7 bases. The trim removed 0 bases at V and 5 bases at J, leaving 6 bases unmatched. Germline loops: CDR1 MNHEY, CDR2 SVGAGI. The CDR3 covers 15 residues. CDR3 sequence reads: CASSYSNRGKYGYTF. The CDR3 nucleotides are TGTGCCAGCAGTTACTCGAACAGGGGCAAGTATGGCTACACCTTC.

The rearrangement links TRBV27 to TRBJ2-1; 7 bases map to TRBD2. The germline CDR1 and CDR2 sequences are MNHEY and SMNVEV (reference sequence). The V gene end was trimmed by 2 bases and the J gene end by 4 bases; junction bases not matched to a gene: 2. This CDR3 spans 14 amino acids. The CDR3 sequence is CASSLLAVYNEQFF. In DNA form, the CDR3 reads TGTGCCAGCAGTTTACTAGCGGTATACAATGAGCAGTTCTTC.